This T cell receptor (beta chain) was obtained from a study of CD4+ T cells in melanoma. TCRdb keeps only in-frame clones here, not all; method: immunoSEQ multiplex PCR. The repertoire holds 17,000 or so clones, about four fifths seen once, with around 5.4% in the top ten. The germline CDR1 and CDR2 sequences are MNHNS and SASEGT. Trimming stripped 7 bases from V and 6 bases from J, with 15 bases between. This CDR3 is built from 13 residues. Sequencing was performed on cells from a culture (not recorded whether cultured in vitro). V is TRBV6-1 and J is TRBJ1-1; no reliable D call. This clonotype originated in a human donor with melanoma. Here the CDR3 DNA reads TGTGCCAGCAAGACGGTGGCTGGCGCTGAAGCTTTCTTT. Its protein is CASKTVAGAEAFF.